This entry features one T cell receptor beta chain sequence. The source of the sample is a study of blood T cell repertoires in COVID-19. Study summary: The origin of the acute and convalescent COVID-19 samples was the United States, Italy and Spain. PBMCs, B-cell-depleted T cells, or T cells provided the cDNA or gDNA that made up the material.

CDR1 is KGHSH and CDR2 is LQKENI in the germline V gene. V lost 6 bases to trimming and J lost 4 bases; unmatched junction nucleotides: 3. The CDR3 covers 13 residues. Original processing notes: Nucleated cell counts were estimated from reference gene primer amplification. Produced via immunoSEQ multiplex PCR; TCRdb's table is partial and in-frame only. The V and J calls and the clone size are those of that table, but D and trimming were determined from the DNA. The sample lists 270,000 or so clones; about 87% were seen once. Sequencing was performed on peripheral blood. The chain joins TRBV18 to TRBJ1-1; 9 bases line up with TRBD1. This receptor was obtained from a human donor in a cohort sampled during active COVID-19. As DNA, the CDR3 is TGTGCCAGCTCCGCGACAGGGGGCACTGAAGCTTTCTTT. Translating gives CASSATGGTEAFF.